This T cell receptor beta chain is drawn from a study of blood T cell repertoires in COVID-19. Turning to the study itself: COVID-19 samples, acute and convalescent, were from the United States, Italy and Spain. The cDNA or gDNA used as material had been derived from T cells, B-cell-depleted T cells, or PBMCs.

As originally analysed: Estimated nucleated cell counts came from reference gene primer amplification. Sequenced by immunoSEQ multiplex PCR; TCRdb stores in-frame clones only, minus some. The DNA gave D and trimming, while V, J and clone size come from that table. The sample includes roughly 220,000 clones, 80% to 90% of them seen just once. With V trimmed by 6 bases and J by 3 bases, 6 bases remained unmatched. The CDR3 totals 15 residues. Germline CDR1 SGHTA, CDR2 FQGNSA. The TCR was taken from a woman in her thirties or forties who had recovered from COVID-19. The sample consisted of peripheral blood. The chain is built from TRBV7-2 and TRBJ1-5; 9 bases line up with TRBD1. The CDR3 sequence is CASSEGQGNNQPQHF. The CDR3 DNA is TGTGCCAGCAGTGAGGGACAGGGCAACAATCAGCCCCAGCATTTT.